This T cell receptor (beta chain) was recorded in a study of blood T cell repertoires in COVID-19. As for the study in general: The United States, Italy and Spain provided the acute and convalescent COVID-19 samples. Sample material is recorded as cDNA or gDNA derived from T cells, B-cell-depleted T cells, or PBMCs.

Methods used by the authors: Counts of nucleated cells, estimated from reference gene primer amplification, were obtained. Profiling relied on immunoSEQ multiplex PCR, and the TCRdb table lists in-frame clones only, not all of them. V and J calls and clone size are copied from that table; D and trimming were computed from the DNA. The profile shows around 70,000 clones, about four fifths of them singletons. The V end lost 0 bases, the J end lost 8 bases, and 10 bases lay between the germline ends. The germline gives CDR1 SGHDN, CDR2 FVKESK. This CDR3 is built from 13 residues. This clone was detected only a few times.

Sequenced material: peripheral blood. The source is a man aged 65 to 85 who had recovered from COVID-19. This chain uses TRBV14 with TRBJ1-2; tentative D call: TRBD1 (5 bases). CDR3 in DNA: TGTGCCAGCAGCCAAGAGACAGCTGGCGGCTACACCTTC. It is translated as CASSQETAGGYTF.